This T cell receptor (beta chain) was recorded in a study of blood T cell repertoires in COVID-19. This CDR3 has 17 amino acids. Germline CDR1 is DFQATT and CDR2 is SNEGSKA (reference sequence). V dropped 3 bases and J dropped 2; count of bases not matched to a gene: 12. Profiled with immunoSEQ multiplex PCR; TCRdb holds only in-frame clones, not every one. This sample yields approximately 500,000 clones, of which about 88% are seen a single time; around 0.95% belongs to the top ten. Enrolled during active infection, Seattle patients were then followed longitudinally. Source material: peripheral blood. This sequence joins TRBV20-1 and TRBJ2-3; TRBD2 agrees at 9 bases. This receptor was taken from a man aged 18 to 35 with COVID-19, enrolled during active disease. CDR3 DNA: TGCAGTGCTAGTAGTAGCGGGAGAATGTGGGACACAGATACGCAGTATTTT. This encodes CSASSSGRMWDTDTQYF.